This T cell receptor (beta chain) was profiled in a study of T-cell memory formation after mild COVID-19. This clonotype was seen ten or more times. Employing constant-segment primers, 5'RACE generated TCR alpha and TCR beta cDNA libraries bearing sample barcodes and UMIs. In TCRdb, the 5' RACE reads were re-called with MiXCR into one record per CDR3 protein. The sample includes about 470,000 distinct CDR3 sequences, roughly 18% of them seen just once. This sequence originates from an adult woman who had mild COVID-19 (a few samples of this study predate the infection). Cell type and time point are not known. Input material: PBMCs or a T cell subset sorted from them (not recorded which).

The chain's CDR3 is CASSGLAGVNTGELFF. The CDR3 DNA is TGCGCCAGCAGCGGACTAGCGGGAGTGAACACCGGGGAGCTGTTTTTT. The genes are TRBV4-3 and TRBJ2-2; 13 positions match TRBD2. The V gene's germline CDR1 is LGHNA and CDR2 YSLEER. There are 16 residues in the CDR3. Trimming cost V 5 bases and J 1 base; bases outside gene matches: 1.